These T cell receptor beta chains were read from a single sample in a study of identical twins. TCRdb re-analysed the 5' RACE reads in MiXCR, keeping a single row per CDR3 protein. The sample comprises 690,000 or so distinct CDR3 sequences, roughly 6.2% of which are singletons, and approximately 1.6% rests with the top ten. Sequencing was carried out using naive T cells sorted from blood. Source of these receptors: a man between 18 and 35 years old in good health. Both conserved end residues are part of each CDR3. Each record gives: D gene, clone size, V gene, J gene, CDR3 DNA, CDR3 protein. A D gene is named only where the DNA matches it firmly. Some rows mark clone size as missing; the rest say once, few, many or name a class of expanded clone.

>NA|few|TRBV3-1|TRBJ2-5
TGCTCGGCCGGGGGTATTAAAAGCGAGACCCAGTACTTC
CSAGGIKSETQYF
>TRBD1|many|TRBV5-6|TRBJ2-1
TGTGCCAGCAGGGGACAGGGGAGCTCCTACAATGAGCAGTTCTTC
CASRGQGSSYNEQFF
>NA|NA|TRBV18|TRBJ2-7
TGTGCCAGCTCACCGGAGAGTGGGGTCTACGAGCAGTACTTC
CASSPESGVYEQYF
>NA|NA|TRBV24-1|TRBJ2-7
TGTGCCACCAGTGACTCCCGGTTGGGGAGTGAGGTCTACGAGCAGTACTTC
CATSDSRLGSEVYEQYF
>NA|NA|TRBV11-2|TRBJ2-1
TGTGCCAGCGGTCATACTGAGCAGTTCTTC
CASGHTEQFF
>TRBD1|NA|TRBV7-7|TRBJ2-5
TGTGCCAGCAGCTTAGAGCCCAGGGGGCTCAAGACCCAGTACTTC
CASSLEPRGLKTQYF
>NA|many|TRBV4-1|TRBJ2-5
TGCGCCAGCAGCCAAGATACAGGGCAGGCGACCCAGTACTTC
CASSQDTGQATQYF
>TRBD2|many|TRBV12-3/TRBV12-4|TRBJ2-1
TGTGCCAGCAGTTGGTCGGGAGGGCCATACGGAGAGCAGTTCTTC
CASSWSGGPYGEQFF
>TRBD2|few|TRBV6-1|TRBJ2-1
TGTGCCAGCAGAACTGCGGGGGGAACCTACAATGAGCAGTTCTTC
CASRTAGGTYNEQFF
>NA|many|TRBV24-1|TRBJ2-5
TGTGCCACCAGTGATTTGAGTCAAGAGACCCAGTACTTC
CATSDLSQETQYF
>NA|many|TRBV7-8|TRBJ2-5
TGTGCCAGCAGACCCACGAGGGCAGAGACCCAGTACTTC
CASRPTRAETQYF
>NA|many|TRBV20-1|TRBJ1-5
TGCAGTGCTAGTACGGGGGCTAGCAATCAGCCCCAGCATTTT
CSASTGASNQPQHF
>TRBD2|NA|TRBV24-1|TRBJ2-2
TGTGCCACCAGTGATCATCCGGGACTACCGAACACCGGGGAGCTGTTTTTT
CATSDHPGLPNTGELFF
>NA|few|TRBV11-2|TRBJ2-2
TGTGCCAGCAGCTTAGCCGCCCTGAACACCGGGGAGCTGTTTTTT
CASSLAALNTGELFF
>TRBD2|many|TRBV10-3|TRBJ2-2
TGTGCCACTGGGACTAGCGGGACTAACACCGGGGAGCTGTTTTTT
CATGTSGTNTGELFF
>TRBD1|NA|TRBV11-3|TRBJ2-3
TGTGCCAGCAGCCCAGGACAGGGGAGTCTTACGCAGTATTTT
CASSPGQGSLTQYF
>NA|many|TRBV29-1|TRBJ2-5
TGCAGCGTCCCAATGTGGGAAGAGACCCAGTACTTC
CSVPMWEETQYF
>TRBD1|many|TRBV6-5|TRBJ2-1
TGTGCCAGCAGTTACGTACAGGGGAATGAGCAGTTCTTC
CASSYVQGNEQFF
>TRBD2|NA|TRBV20-1|TRBJ2-1
TGCAGTGCTAGAGATCCCGGGAGGGCGGGTGAGCAGTTCTTC
CSARDPGRAGEQFF
>NA|NA|TRBV2|TRBJ2-1
TGTGCCAGCAGTGATTCCTGGCGCAATGAGCAGTTCTTC
CASSDSWRNEQFF
>TRBD1|many|TRBV7-2|TRBJ2-2
TGTGCCAGCACCCTAAATAGGGGGACAGGAGCTACCGGGGAGCTGTTTTTT
CASTLNRGTGATGELFF
>NA|few|TRBV5-1|TRBJ2-3
TGCGCCAGCGGGGATCAGGGTCCCCCCACAGATACGCAGTATTTT
CASGDQGPPTDTQYF
>NA|many|TRBV10-3|TRBJ2-1
TGTGCCGCCTCGACTAGCTACAATGAGCAGTTCTTC
CAASTSYNEQFF
>TRBD1|few|TRBV7-9|TRBJ2-5
TGTGCCAGCAGCCGCAGGGGACAGAGTCAAGAGACCCAGTACTTC
CASSRRGQSQETQYF
>TRBD2|many|TRBV28|TRBJ2-7
TGTGCCAGCACGACTAGCGGCTACGAGCAGTACTTC
CASTTSGYEQYF
>NA|few|TRBV2|TRBJ2-5
TGTGCCAGCAGTAGGGGTCTCGGGGCCCCTCCGATCCAAGAGACCCAGTACTTC
CASSRGLGAPPIQETQYF
>NA|few|TRBV6-5|TRBJ1-6
TGTGCCAGCAGTTCACCAGGGTGGGGTTCACCCCTCCACTTT
CASSSPGWGSPLHF